This T cell receptor (beta chain) was found in a study of cytomegalovirus exposure and HLA in healthy donors (dated by TCRdb to the late 2010s). At the level of the whole study: According to an earlier analysis of a few hundred of the donors, 150 million to 200 million T cells yielded over 90 million unique TCR beta sequences and about 280 Gb of sequence data. Typing coverage varied by locus: roughly 620-640 donors for A, B, C, DRB1 and DQB1; approximately 560 for DQA1; more than 600 for DPA1; approximately 470 for DPB1. An early release covering 500 to 750 HLA-typed donors comprised roughly 300 gigabases of sequencing data and around 80 million unique TCR sequences. Along with the approximately 700-subject first cohort, a separate validation cohort of over a hundred different subjects was used. The study aimed to test whether cataloging public T cell receptors could reveal signatures of past pathogen exposure. Donor age, sex, ethnicity and CMV serostatus were collected together with the repertoire data. To predict cytomegalovirus infection status, the study brought together high-throughput TCR immunosequencing, statistical association of individual TCRs with disease status, and machine learning. Genome-wide SNP genotypes for about 55% of the roughly 670 donors were used in a later genetic analysis, which treated that subset as a discovery cohort. In a later analysis, previously published TCR beta repertoires from 666 donors were re-analyzed and high-resolution HLA genotyping was added so that TCR occurrence patterns could be studied. Every discovery cohort repertoire had been produced on one sequencing platform. HLA typing covered class I and class II loci at four-digit resolution. Among the roughly 400 genotyped donors, around 81% belonged to the genetic ancestry cluster associated with self-reported Caucasian donors. An earlier analysis of roughly 580 of the donors used high-throughput TCR beta sequencing to judge whether each TCR beta V gene segment behaved as functional or pseudogenic. Rather than using new phenotypic data, the later analysis identified candidate immune exposures from TCR beta sequences and from how often those sequences occurred across donors. A few DR-DQ haplotypes were treated as single units for association and clustering because of strong linkage in the cohort. Among several hundred genotyped donors of the cohort, an average of about 240,000 unique TCR beta nucleotide sequences was sequenced per donor, of which about 19% were non-productive. Using immunosequencing, the study profiled T cell repertoires from some 670 subjects and related those repertoires to cytomegalovirus serostatus. The paper as a whole reports these results and caveats: Compared with the approximately 600-donor mean, donors in an Asian-associated ancestry cluster had fewer N-insertions in productive TCRs, according to a later genetic analysis. Because counts were too low, around 18 rarely observed V segments, including chromosome 9 orphons, were left out of the earlier analysis of about 500 of the donors. In a later analysis, TCR association rates were found to vary across HLA loci, with the most associated TCRs seen for DRB1 alleles and the fewest for HLA-C alleles. Because HLA typing was unavailable for some donors at each locus, only the typed subset was used in association tests. Most TCR sequences were observed very rarely across donors, whereas some public TCRs were present in many individuals. Some IMGT-functional V segments, including TRBV6-2 and TRBV6-3, could not be distinguished by the 87-base-pair reads and were therefore excluded. A total of roughly 160 TCR beta chains were listed by the study as associated with cytomegalovirus. A further reported finding was that TCR beta sequences accurately predicted the HLA-A and HLA-B alleles for most subjects in the first cohort. In an earlier analysis of some 640 of the donors, most TCR beta V segments were observed in productive rearrangements about 87% or about 30% of the time, broadly matching IMGT annotations. Compared with equally common non-associated chains, HLA-associated TCR beta chains in a later analysis were more clonally expanded and had lower generation probabilities. Linkage disequilibrium might explain the correlated functional status among segregating V segments, but an unknown experimental factor could not be excluded. In vitro tests confirmed that a few of the cytomegalovirus-associated TCR beta chains recognize cytomegalovirus antigens. In this cohort, only TCR beta chains were sequenced, and detectable features were limited by the absence of alpha or paired-chain data. At a false discovery rate of 0.05, a later analysis linked some 18,000 TCR beta sequences to specific HLA alleles. It was suggested by the authors that the approach could potentially be generalized to other disease states and immunological phenotypes. A cluster of highly shared sequence variants was judged likely to be a technical artifact of the sequencing pipeline. According to a later analysis, most CMV-associated TCR beta chains appeared to be HLA-restricted, and the HLA associations seemed to be driven largely by CMV exposure. Roughly uniform sequencing depth across donors was assumed in presence/absence analyses, although this assumption may not hold. Immune exposure information for the cohort was limited to CMV serostatus. The classifier was reported to diagnose cytomegalovirus status with high specificity and sensitivity in both the original and validation cohorts. A later analysis reported that several top co-occurrence clusters appeared linked to parvovirus B19, influenza, CMV and Epstein-Barr virus. In a later genetic analysis, a missense DCLRE1C variant was associated with V-gene and J-gene trimming of TCR beta chains, and the association was replicated in an independent cohort. When HLA alleles, especially DR and DQ, strongly co-occurred, attributing TCR associations to individual alleles was difficult.

Receptors were amplified or captured by the immunoSEQ multiplex PCR assay. For the multiplex PCR, a mixture combining 60 forward primers for TCR Vbeta segments and 13 reverse primers for TCR Jbeta segments was used. Amplification of the CDR3 region of rearranged TCR beta genes was performed with a multiplex PCR assay on genomic DNA. The Illumina HiSeq System was used to sequence the amplified TCR beta libraries as 87-base-pair reads. The paper's processing steps were these. A later analysis counted tens of millions of unique TCR beta chains across the 666 repertoires, and 10 million to 12 million of these chains were shared by at least two donors. To remove PCR and sequencing errors, raw reads were error-corrected and collapsed into unique sequences using a nearest-neighbor algorithm that merged closely related sequences. Alignment of CDR3 sequences to IMGT reference sequences was used to assign V, D and J gene segments. For a sequence to be retained, a match of at least six nucleotides was required to both a V gene segment and a J gene segment. A rearrangement was called productive if the CDR3 had no stop codons and remained in frame with V and J, and every other rearrangement was called non-productive. Following IMGT convention, CDR3 was defined as the stretch from the second conserved V-encoded cysteine to the conserved J-encoded phenylalanine. In an earlier analysis of more than 550 of the donors, sequences lacking an unambiguous match to a single V gene segment were excluded. An earlier analysis of approximately 590 of the donors classified V segments as functional when productive rearrangements were above 56.7% and as segregating when the standard deviation between donors was above 5%. To diagnose cytomegalovirus status from the catalog of TCR beta chain sequences, a statistical classification framework was built. In a later analysis, V and J genes were assigned by comparing TCR nucleotide sequences against IMGT/GENE-DB human TR gene sequences. In a later analysis, CDR3 sequences and most-parsimonious VDJ recombination scenarios were assigned using the TCRdist pipeline. In a later analysis, each TCR beta chain was defined by its CDR3 amino acid sequence together with its V-gene family, and reads lacking a unique V-gene family were excluded. A later analysis removed 550 to 700 highly shared, low-generation-probability nucleotide sequences to deal with suspected cross-contamination and a sequencing artifact. A later analysis calculated a clonal expansion index for each public chain from normalized within-repertoire ranks of inferred template counts. Generation probabilities in a later analysis came from a VDJ recombination model fitted to out-of-frame rearrangements, and those results were checked against IGoR. In a later analysis, TCR-TCR, TCR-HLA and TCR-CMV co-occurrence was scored with hypergeometric tests, and a repertoire-size bias correction was applied to TCR pairs. In a later analysis, false discovery rates were estimated by permuting HLA or CMV assignments 20 times. In a later analysis, co-occurring TCRs were grouped using DBSCAN, and TCRdist sequence similarity was added for clustering within HLA-allele-positive subsets. For co-occurrence clustering, repertoires with fewer than 30,000 or more than 120,000 public chains were excluded, along with five repertoires with anomalous nucleotide sharing. This is the immuneACCESS table as TCRdb keeps it, with only in-frame sequences that have V and J called. A part of the clones is gone; compared with another copy, unresolved V genes explain less than half, and the rest is unexplained. The DNA gave D and trimming, while V, J and clone size come from that table. The sample records about 130,000 clones, 73% of which are singletons. The biggest ten clones account for roughly 2% of the sample.

In total, just over 650 healthy bone marrow donors made up the cohort. At the time of sampling, all cohort members were nominally healthy, though unrecorded immune exposures were likely present. The donor was CMV seropositive and was included in the group of approximately 310 seropositive cohort members. Each donor provided a peripheral blood sample, and peripheral blood mononuclear cells were used for TCR beta sequencing. Genomic DNA extraction from the blood cell samples was performed with the Qiagen DNeasy Blood Extraction Kit. The CDR3 goes from the cysteine to the phenylalanine over 14 residues. Only CDR3 DNA is held: 42 bases, read in frame from base 1. The germline V gene yields LGHNA for CDR1 and YNFKEQ for CDR2. The germline V and J ends show losses of 4 bases and 11 bases respectively, and no gene match explains 7 bases of the junction. This clone was seen a few times. Its binding antigen is unknown. Per-base qualities were not stored, and no clone one base away is much larger.

The specimen was PBMCs. The source is a woman aged 40 to 50 in good health and CMV-seropositive. Recombination connected TRBV4-2 to TRBJ1-4; TRBD1 fits 10 bases in the junction. This receptor has the CDR3 CASSPDRGSEKLFF. Here is the DNA: TGTGCCAGCAGCCCGGACAGGGGGTCGGAGAAACTGTTTTTT.